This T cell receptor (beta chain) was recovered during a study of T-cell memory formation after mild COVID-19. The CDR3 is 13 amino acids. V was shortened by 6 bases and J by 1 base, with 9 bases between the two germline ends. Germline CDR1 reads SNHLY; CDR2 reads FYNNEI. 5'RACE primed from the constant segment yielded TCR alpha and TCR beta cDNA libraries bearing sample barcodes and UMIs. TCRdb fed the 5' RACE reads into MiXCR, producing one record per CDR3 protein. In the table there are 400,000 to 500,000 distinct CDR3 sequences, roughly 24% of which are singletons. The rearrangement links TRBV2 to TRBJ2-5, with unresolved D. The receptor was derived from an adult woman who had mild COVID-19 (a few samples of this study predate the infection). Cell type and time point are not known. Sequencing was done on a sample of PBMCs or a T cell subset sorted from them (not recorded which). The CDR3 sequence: CASRLTLQETQYF. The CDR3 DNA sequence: TGTGCCAGCAGACTGACCCTCCAAGAGACCCAGTACTTC.